These 19 T cell receptor beta chains originate from one sample sequenced in a study of shared T cell receptors in the human thymus. The repertoire was sequenced with immunoSEQ multiplex PCR; TCRdb's copy has only in-frame clones and lacks some. The top ten hold 0.033% of the sample, which has approximately 68,000 clones, 90% to 95% seen once. Sequencing was done on a sample of thymocytes. These receptors originate from a human donor.

The CDR3 spells CSVSLTGALHRGEKLFF. The CDR3 region has the DNA TGCAGCGTATCCTTGACAGGGGCCCTTCACCGGGGGGAAAAACTGTTTTTT. The chain has TRBV29-1 and TRBJ1-4; 8 bases line up with TRBD1. The CDR3 has 17 amino acids. Unmatched junction bases numbered 20, after V lost 6 bases and J lost 8 bases. Germline CDR1 is SQVTM and CDR2 is ANQGSEA.

The chain links TRBV5-1 to TRBJ1-2, with 10 bases matching TRBD1. Germline CDR1 reads SGHRS; CDR2 reads YFSETQ. The CDR3 consists of 15 residues. Unmatched junction bases numbered 4, after V lost 3 bases and J lost 2 bases. The CDR3 DNA follows: TGCGCCAGCAGCTCAGACAGGGGGCGCAACTATGGCTACACCTTC. Amino acids: CASSSDRGRNYGYTF.

The rearrangement uses TRBV5-8 and TRBJ1-1, with unresolved D. V was shortened by 3 bases and J by 3 bases, with 15 bases between the two germline ends. The CDR3 is 15 amino acids. Germline V gives CDR1 SGHTS, CDR2 YDEGEE. CDR3 in amino acids: CASSCGISSDTEAFF. In DNA, the CDR3 is TGTGCCAGCAGCTGCGGGATTTCTTCGGACACTGAAGCTTTCTTT.

The chain employs TRBV7-2 and TRBJ2-1; no clear D. CDR3 length: 17 residues. Trimming removed 2 bases at V and 0 bases at J, with 14 bases between. Germline lookup yields CDR1 SGHTA and CDR2 FQGNSA. DNA for the CDR3: TGTGCCAGCAGCTTATGTAGACCATCAAGCTCCTACAATGAGCAGTTCTTC. As protein: CASSLCRPSSSYNEQFF. The entire variable domain, with the rest obtained from reference TRBV7-2 and TRBJ2-1, is as follows: GAGVSQSPSNKVTEKGKDVELRCDPISGHTALYWYRQSLGQGLEFLIYFQGNSAPDKSGLPSDRFSAERTGGSVSTLTIQRTQQEDSAVYLCASSLCRPSSSYNEQFFGPGTRLTVL.

The CDR3 protein is CASSYRGTLNTEAFF. CDR3 nucleotide sequence: TGTGCCAGCAGCTACAGAGGAACCCTGAACACTGAAGCTTTCTTT. The chain joins TRBV7-2 to TRBJ1-1; no clear D gene. This CDR3 has 15 amino acids. V was trimmed by 4 bases and J by 0 bases, leaving 12 bases between them. Germline V CDR1 and CDR2: SGHTA, FQGNSA.

This clone appeared once. The chain links TRBV6-6 to TRBJ1-1, with 7 bases identical to TRBD1. The J segment lost 0 bases and the V segment lost 8 bases, leaving 6 bases of the junction unmatched. Germline V gene lookup returns CDR1 MNHNY and CDR2 SVGAGI (reference sequence). The CDR3 is 14 residues long. CDR3 loop: CASVPGQLNTEAFF. The CDR3 DNA reads TGTGCCAGCGTACCGGGACAGCTGAACACTGAAGCTTTCTTT.

This chain's CDR3 is CASSEVAGGRDEQFF. The CDR3 DNA reads as TGTGCCAGCAGTGAAGTAGCGGGGGGCAGGGATGAGCAGTTCTTC. The chain joins TRBV2 to TRBJ2-1, with TRBD2 matching 10 bases. Trimming cost V 1 base and J 8 bases; bases outside gene matches: 5. CDR1 and CDR2 from the germline V gene are SNHLY and FYNNEI. The CDR3 has 15 residues.

The CDR3 protein is CASSWRASYGYTF. In DNA, the CDR3 is TGCGCCAGCAGCTGGCGGGCCAGCTATGGCTACACCTTC. J is TRBJ1-2 and V is TRBV5-1, with unresolved D. V dropped 3 bases and J dropped 4 bases, with 10 bases sitting between them. The CDR3 loop spans 13 amino acids. Looked up from germline, CDR1 is SGHRS and CDR2 is YFSETQ.

The chain has TRBV6-5 and TRBJ1-6; 7 nucleotides match TRBD1. Per germline, CDR1 MNHEY and CDR2 SVGAGI. The CDR3 spans 15 residues. V was clipped by 11 bases and J by 6 bases; unmatched bases: 13. For the CDR3, the DNA is TGTGCCTCTTTGAGACAGGGAGGTGTTAATTCACCCCTCCACTTT. Protein product: CASLRQGGVNSPLHF.

This clone was seen a handful of times. The gene calls are TRBV9 and TRBJ2-7; a possible D gene is TRBD1 (5 bases). V lost 0 bases and J 5 bases, leaving 9 bases between the germline ends. The CDR3 is made up of 13 amino acids. Germline V gene lookup returns CDR1 SGDLS and CDR2 YYNGEE. The DNA for the CDR3 is TGTGCCAGCAGCGTAGAGGCAGGGAACGAGCAGTACTTC. This encodes CASSVEAGNEQYF.

This rearrangement joins TRBV12-5 to TRBJ2-4; D might be TRBD2 (5 bases). This CDR3 comprises 17 residues. Trimming took off 0 bases at V and 1 base at J, with 13 bases between the two ends. The V gene's germline CDR1 is LGHNT and CDR2 FRNRAP. The CDR3 sequence: CASGLVLERLAKNIQYF. The CDR3 DNA sequence: TGTGCTAGTGGTTTGGTACTCGAGCGGTTGGCCAAAAACATTCAGTACTTC. The whole variable domain, remainder taken from reference TRBV12-5 and TRBJ2-4, is DARVTQTPRHKVTEMGQEVTMRCQPILGHNTVFWYRQTMMQGLELLAYFRNRAPLDDSGMPKDRFSAEMPDATLATLKIQPSEPRDSAVYFCASGLVLERLAKNIQYFGAGTRLSVL.

The genes are TRBV6-6 and TRBJ2-7; D not resolved. Looked up from germline, CDR1 is MNHNY and CDR2 is SVGAGI (reference sequence). CDR3 length: 13 amino acids. The germline V and J ends were trimmed by 2 bases and 7 bases, with 12 bases remaining between them. CDR3 region: CASSYLSSGEQYF. Here the CDR3 DNA reads TGTGCCAGCAGTTACCTTTCGTCTGGGGAGCAGTACTTC.

V is TRBV7-8 and J is TRBJ2-2, with 14 bases that match TRBD2. CDR1 and CDR2 from the germline V gene are SGHVS and FQNEAQ. The CDR3 consists of 19 residues. V lost 5 bases and J lost 5; bases outside the gene matches: 13. CDR3 DNA: TGTGCCAGCAGCCAAAGGACTAGCGGGGGGCGTCTTCTGACCGGGGAGCTGTTTTTT. Protein: CASSQRTSGGRLLTGELFF.

This chain links TRBV7-2 with TRBJ2-5; no firm D call. Germline values: CDR1 SGHTA, CDR2 FQGNSA. Trimming pared 1 base from V and 4 bases from J, leaving 16 bases between. The CDR3 is 16 amino acids. Here the CDR3 DNA reads TGTGCCAGCAGCTTAGAGCCAACTGCTACAATAGAGACCCAGTACTTC. Protein: CASSLEPTATIETQYF.

The chain is built from TRBV15 and TRBJ2-7, with D unresolved. Germline CDR1 reads LNHNV; CDR2 reads YYDKDF (reference sequence). The V and J ends lost 0 bases and 2 bases respectively, with 14 bases between them. The CDR3 contains 16 residues. CDR3 residues: CATSRDLRVPTYEQYF. In DNA, the CDR3 is TGTGCCACCAGCAGAGATCTACGGGTGCCCACCTACGAGCAGTACTTC. Full variable domain (rest looked up from reference TRBV15 and TRBJ2-7): DAMVIQNPRYQVTQFGKPVTLSCSQTLNHNVMYWYQQKSSQAPKLLFHYYDKDFNNEADTPDNFQSRRPNTSFCFLDIRSPGLGDTAMYLCATSRDLRVPTYEQYFGPGTRLTVT.

The gene calls are TRBV5-1 and TRBJ1-2, with 12 bases matching TRBD1. The CDR3 totals 14 residues. Germline assignment: CDR1 SGHRS and CDR2 YFSETQ. J was trimmed by 8 bases and V by 3 bases; bases with no gene match: 5. Here the CDR3 reads CASSWGQGAWGYTF. CDR3 DNA: TGCGCCAGCAGCTGGGGACAGGGGGCGTGGGGCTACACCTTC.

The V and J genes are TRBV29-1 and TRBJ1-1; D unclear. The V end was cut by 7 bases, the J end by 3 bases, with 9 bases between. In germline, CDR1 is SQVTM, CDR2 ANQGSEA. The CDR3 runs 11 residues. The DNA for the CDR3 is TGCAGCGCGACGACTTACACTGAAGCTTTCTTT. Translated, it gives CSATTYTEAFF.

The V and J genes are TRBV19 and TRBJ2-3; either TRBD1 or TRBD2 may fit D (5 bases each). Trimming removed 4 bases from V and 2 bases from J, with 19 bases in between. CDR1 is LNHDA and CDR2 is SQIVND in the germline V gene (reference sequence). The CDR3 has 17 amino acids. The chain's CDR3 is CASSTRRGEPDTDTQYF. DNA for the CDR3: TGTGCCAGTAGTACCCGGCGAGGGGAGCCCGACACAGATACGCAGTATTTT.

The V call is TRBV7-3, the J call TRBJ1-4; TRBD1 matches at 7 bases. CDR3 length equals 14 residues. Germline V lookup: CDR1 SGHTA, CDR2 FQGTGA. Trimming cost V 11 bases and J 6 bases; bases outside gene matches: 12. The DNA of the CDR3 is TGTGCCCGTGTCGGACAGGAGGGGGATGAAAAACTGTTTTTT. Its translation: CARVGQEGDEKLFF. Drawing the rest from reference TRBV7-3 and TRBJ1-4, the complete variable domain is GAGVSQTPSNKVTEKGKYVELRCDPISGHTALYWYRQSLGQGPEFLIYFQGTGAADDSGLPNDRFFAVRPEGSVSTLKIQRTERGDSAVYLCARVGQEGDEKLFFGSGTQLSVL.